This passage covers 32 T cell receptor beta chains from one sample sequenced in a study of cytomegalovirus exposure and HLA in healthy donors. Primers for the PCR totalled 60 Vbeta and 13 Jbeta. TCRdb keeps only in-frame clones here, not all; method: immunoSEQ multiplex PCR. The sample records under 200,000 clones, around 78% being singletons. Sequencing was performed on PBMCs. Receptors originate from a woman aged 25-40 years in good health and CMV-seropositive.

The gene calls are TRBV15 and TRBJ1-5, with a weak D call TRBD1 (6 bases). The ends were cut back, 3 bases at V and 6 bases at J, with 15 bases in the middle. CDR1 is LNHNV, CDR2 YYDKDF, per germline (reference sequence). The CDR3 contains 15 residues. The CDR3 sequence: CATSRAGGQGQPQHF. CDR3 nucleotide sequence: TGTGCCACCAGCAGGGCCGGGGGGCAGGGTCAGCCCCAGCATTTT.

This rearrangement joins TRBV19 to TRBJ1-2, with D maybe TRBD1 (6 bases). V was shortened by 6 bases and J by 7 bases, with 12 bases between the two germline ends. The CDR3 is 12 amino acids. Germline lookup yields CDR1 LNHDA and CDR2 SQIVND (reference sequence). CDR3 DNA: TGTGCCAGTAGCCTGGGCAGGGGTGGCTACACCTTC. Its protein product is CASSLGRGGYTF.

This clone was recorded once. The chain has TRBV10-1 and TRBJ1-3; the D gene is possibly TRBD1 (6 bases). This CDR3 region has 16 residues. CDR1 WNHNN and CDR2 SYGVQD come from the germline V gene (reference sequence). V was cut by 0 bases and J by 0 bases, with 9 bases left in between. The CDR3 spells CASSESDRASGNTIYF. The DNA of the CDR3 is TGCGCCAGCAGTGAGTCGGACAGAGCCTCTGGAAACACCATATATTTT.

This clone showed up just once. The CDR3 DNA sequence: TGCGCCAGCAGCGCTCGGAGGGGCGTTAATTCACCCCTCCACTTT. This gives the protein CASSARRGVNSPLHF. This rearrangement joins TRBV5-1 to TRBJ1-6; a possible D gene is TRBD1 (5 bases). This CDR3 has 15 amino acids. Trimming shortened V by 4 bases and J by 6 bases, and 14 bases separated the two germline ends. Germline V gene lookup returns CDR1 SGHRS and CDR2 YFSETQ.

This chain connects TRBV28 to TRBJ2-1; TRBD2 might be the D (5 bases). The V gene lost 5 bases and the J gene lost 0 bases, with 14 bases spanning the gap. The germline V gene has CDR1 MDHEN and CDR2 SYDVKM. This CDR3 has 16 amino acids. Here the CDR3 reads CASSPPRGSSYNEQFF. CDR3 DNA sequence: TGTGCCAGCAGTCCCCCCCGGGGTAGCTCCTACAATGAGCAGTTCTTC.

This clone occurred a few times. The chain employs TRBV5-4 and TRBJ1-2; D is perhaps TRBD1 (5 bases). V lost 6 bases to trimming and J lost 7 bases, with 13 bases between them. The CDR3 is made up of 12 amino acids. Germline-derived CDR1 and CDR2 are SGHNT and YYREEE (reference sequence). In DNA, the CDR3 is TGTGCCAGCAACCTAGACAGCACTGGCTACACCTTC. This encodes CASNLDSTGYTF.

The chain combines TRBV15 with TRBJ2-2; TRBD1 aligns across 11 bases. This CDR3 has 15 amino acids. The germline gives CDR1 LNHNV, CDR2 YYDKDF (reference sequence). V lost 3 bases and J lost 5; bases outside the gene matches: 2. CDR3: CATSSWDRGTGELFF. The CDR3 region has the DNA TGTGCCACCAGCAGTTGGGACAGGGGGACCGGGGAGCTGTTTTTT. Full variable domain (missing parts from reference TRBV15 and TRBJ2-2): DAMVIQNPRYQVTQFGKPVTLSCSQTLNHNVMYWYQQKSSQAPKLLFHYYDKDFNNEADTPDNFQSRRPNTSFCFLDIRSPGLGDTAMYLCATSSWDRGTGELFFGEGSRLTVL.

The V gene is TRBV19, the J gene TRBJ1-2; 8 bases agree with TRBD1. This CDR3 is built from 15 residues. CDR1 is LNHDA, CDR2 SQIVND, per germline (reference sequence). J gave up 5 bases and V 6 bases, and 11 bases lay outside the gene matches. The CDR3 DNA sequence: TGTGCCAGTAGCCCCCCCTTGGGACAGGAATATGGCTACACCTTC. Its protein is CASSPPLGQEYGYTF.

This rearrangement joins TRBV5-1 to TRBJ2-7, with TRBD2 matching 8 bases. V trimming: 8 bases; J trimming: 0 bases; junction bases outside the gene matches: 10. CDR3 length: 15 amino acids. Germline assignment: CDR1 SGHRS and CDR2 YFSETQ. The CDR3 sequence: CASNLGGGYSYEQYF. The CDR3 coding sequence is TGCGCCAGTAATTTAGGCGGGGGGTACTCCTACGAGCAGTACTTC.

This chain joins TRBV4-1 and TRBJ2-7, with a weak D call TRBD2 (6 bases). The germline V gene encodes CDR1 MGHRA and CDR2 YSYEKL. This CDR3 is 14 amino acids long. V lost 2 bases to trimming and J lost 6 bases, with 14 bases between them. The CDR3 here is CASSQPSRGGEQYF. DNA of the CDR3: TGCGCCAGCAGCCAACCCAGCCGGGGAGGCGAGCAGTACTTC.

This clone was detected once. The rearrangement uses TRBV18 and TRBJ1-1, with 10 positions matching TRBD1. Losses at the gene ends were 3 bases for V and 1 base for J; bases not matched to a gene: 11. The germline V gene encodes CDR1 KGHSH and CDR2 LQKENI. The length of the CDR3 is 18 residues. The CDR3 reads CASSPLKDRGDGNTEAFF. The CDR3 DNA reads TGTGCCAGCTCACCTCTAAAGGACAGGGGGGATGGGAACACTGAAGCTTTCTTT.

The chain has TRBV6-5 and TRBJ1-6, with 7 bases fitting TRBD1. From germline, CDR1 is MNHEY and CDR2 SVGAGI. V shed 6 bases, J shed 10 bases, and the junction held 9 bases outside the gene matches. The CDR3 spans 14 residues. The CDR3 DNA sequence: TGTGCCAGCAGGGATCCAGGGGGGCCCTCACCCCTCCACTTT. This sequence encodes CASRDPGGPSPLHF.

The chain carries TRBV7-2 and TRBJ2-1; 9 nucleotides line up with TRBD2. Germline CDR1 reads SGHTA; CDR2 reads FQGNSA. The CDR3 is made up of 15 amino acids. With 2 bases clipped from V and 8 bases from J, the junction kept 7 bases outside the gene matches. DNA for the CDR3: TGTGCCAGCAGCTTACAGCGGGAGGTTATAGATGAGCAGTTCTTC. Its translation is CASSLQREVIDEQFF. The full variable domain, completed using reference TRBV7-2 and TRBJ2-1, is GAGVSQSPSNKVTEKGKDVELRCDPISGHTALYWYRQSLGQGLEFLIYFQGNSAPDKSGLPSDRFSAERTGGSVSTLTIQRTQQEDSAVYLCASSLQREVIDEQFFGPGTRLTVL.

CDR3 amino acids: CASSGSTGELFF. CDR3 in DNA: TGTGCCAGCAGCGGCAGCACCGGGGAGCTGTTTTTT. The rearrangement links TRBV9 to TRBJ2-2; no clear D gene. Germline values: CDR1 SGDLS, CDR2 YYNGEE. The ends were cut back, 3 bases at V and 4 bases at J, with 4 bases in the middle. The CDR3 is 12 amino acids.

The chain joins TRBV6-5 to TRBJ2-2; possibly TRBD2 for D (7 bases). The V gene lost 0 bases and the J gene lost 3 bases, with 11 bases spanning the gap. Germline-derived CDR1 and CDR2 are MNHEY and SVGAGI. There are 16 residues in the CDR3. Written as DNA, the CDR3 is TGTGCCAGCAGTTACTCCGTAGGGGGGGACACCGGGGAGCTGTTTTTT. Translating it yields CASSYSVGGDTGELFF.

This chain connects TRBV7-9 to TRBJ1-6; TRBD1 matches 8 bases. The V gene's germline CDR1 is SEHNR and CDR2 FQNEAQ (reference sequence). The CDR3 consists of 16 residues. J was trimmed by 10 bases and V by 4 bases; bases with no gene match: 12. CDR3 protein: CASSSGDRFIPSPLHF. CDR3 DNA sequence: TGTGCCAGCAGCTCGGGGGACAGGTTTATTCCCTCACCCCTCCACTTT.

The chain couples TRBV5-5 to TRBJ1-5; a weak D match, TRBD1 (5 bases). V was pared by 4 bases and J by 2 bases, with 19 bases between. This CDR3 spans 17 amino acids. Per germline, CDR1 SGHKS and CDR2 YYEKEE (reference sequence). The DNA for the CDR3 is TGTGCCAGCAGCCTGGGGCGGATGAGGGCTGGCAATCAGCCCCAGCATTTT. It encodes CASSLGRMRAGNQPQHF.

This rearrangement joins TRBV5-6 to TRBJ1-1; TRBD1 might be the D (5 bases). V lost 0 bases, J lost 4 bases, and 13 bases lay in between. This CDR3 is 15 amino acids long. In germline, CDR1 is SGHDT, CDR2 YYEEEE. The CDR3 loop is CASSLVGGFITEAFF. The CDR3 bases are TGTGCCAGCAGCTTGGTTGGGGGGTTTATCACTGAAGCTTTCTTT.

The chain recombines TRBV6-5 with TRBJ1-1, with 7 bases that match TRBD1. With V trimmed by 6 bases and J by 4 bases, 2 bases remained unmatched. CDR1 and CDR2 from the germline V gene are MNHEY and SVGAGI. This CDR3 has 12 amino acids. CDR3 DNA sequence: TGTGCCAGCAGAGGGGGCGGCACTGAAGCTTTCTTT. Protein sequence: CASRGGGTEAFF.

The rearrangement uses TRBV5-1 and TRBJ1-6; 7 bases are shared with TRBD1. Per germline, CDR1 SGHRS and CDR2 YFSETQ. The CDR3 has 14 residues. J lost 11 bases, V lost 0 bases, and 5 bases had no gene match. The CDR3 spells CASSLDRGTTPLHF. The DNA for the CDR3 is TGCGCCAGCAGCTTGGACAGGGGAACGACACCCCTCCACTTT.

V and J are TRBV5-1 and TRBJ2-1, with 9 bases lining up with TRBD1. CDR1 and CDR2 (germline): SGHRS, YFSETQ. The CDR3 contains 16 residues. V trimming: 4 bases; J trimming: 1 base; junction bases outside the gene matches: 6. CDR3 in DNA: TGCGCCAGCAGCGAAGGGACAGGGTCTTCCTACAATGAGCAGTTCTTC. This codes for CASSEGTGSSYNEQFF.

CDR3 nucleotide sequence: TGTGCCACCAGCAGGTCGCCTATTGGCTACACCTTC. Amino acid sequence: CATSRSPIGYTF. This chain joins TRBV15 and TRBJ1-2, with D hard to call. The V end lost 3 bases, the J end lost 7 bases, and 9 bases lay between the germline ends. The CDR3 runs 12 residues. Germline CDR1 LNHNV, CDR2 YYDKDF (reference sequence). Complete variable domain (other parts from reference TRBV15 and TRBJ1-2): DAMVIQNPRYQVTQFGKPVTLSCSQTLNHNVMYWYQQKSSQAPKLLFHYYDKDFNNEADTPDNFQSRRPNTSFCFLDIRSPGLGDTAMYLCATSRSPIGYTFGSGTRLTVV.

CDR3 protein: CASSYSHARGDSPLHF. In nucleotides, the CDR3 is TGTGCCAGCAGTTACTCTCATGCCAGGGGAGATTCACCCCTCCACTTT. The gene calls are TRBV6-5 and TRBJ1-6; the D gene is possibly TRBD1 (6 bases). The CDR3 sequence is 16 residues long. CDR1 is MNHEY, CDR2 SVGAGI, per germline. V lost 0 bases, J lost 8 bases, and 14 bases lay in between.

This sequence joins TRBV28 and TRBJ2-7, with D tentatively TRBD2 (5 bases). Germline V CDR1 and CDR2: MDHEN, SYDVKM. The CDR3 totals 13 residues. Trimming pared 1 base from V and 4 bases from J, leaving 8 bases between. The DNA of the CDR3 is TGTGCCAGCAGTTTATTCCCGGGGTACGAGCAGTACTTC. It is translated as CASSLFPGYEQYF.

V usage is TRBV5-4 and J usage is TRBJ1-4, with a possible D match to TRBD1 (6 bases). Trimming cost V 3 bases and J 4 bases, with 10 bases left between them. The CDR3 covers 14 residues. The germline V gene has CDR1 SGHNT and CDR2 YYREEE (reference sequence). DNA of the CDR3: TGTGCCAGCAGCTCAGGGGTCTATAATGAAAAACTGTTTTTT. It translates to CASSSGVYNEKLFF.

The rearrangement uses TRBV4-2 and TRBJ2-5, with 8 bases that match TRBD2. Gene TRBJ2-7 matches the end of the DNA better, so the J call may be wrong. CDR1 and CDR2 from the germline V gene are LGHNA and YNFKEQ. The CDR3 length is 15 residues. The CDR3 sequence is CASSQDRGGAYEQYF. The CDR3 DNA follows: TGTGCCAGCAGCCAAGATCGGGGGGGCGCCTACGAGCAGTACTTC.

J is TRBJ2-2 and V is TRBV6-1, with D hard to call. Germline V CDR1 and CDR2: MNHNS, SASEGT. The CDR3 length is 12 residues. Trimming took off 5 bases at V and 4 bases at J, with 5 bases between the two ends. In nucleotides, the CDR3 is TGTGCCAGCAGTCAGTTCACCGGGGAGCTGTTTTTT. Its translation is CASSQFTGELFF.

This chain links TRBV6-1 with TRBJ1-5; D is perhaps TRBD1 (6 bases). Germline V gene data show CDR1 as MNHNS and CDR2 as SASEGT. The CDR3 totals 15 residues. The V and J ends lost 6 bases and 2 bases respectively, with 14 bases between them. CDR3 amino acids: CASSEQGYGNQPQHF. The DNA for the CDR3 is TGTGCCAGCAGCGAACAGGGATACGGCAATCAGCCCCAGCATTTT.

The rearrangement links TRBV11-3 to TRBJ1-2; TRBD1 is a possible D gene (5 bases). CDR1 is SGHNT and CDR2 is YENEEA in the germline V gene. The CDR3 is 14 amino acids. V was cut by 4 bases and J by 8 bases, with 17 bases left in between. Here the CDR3 DNA reads TGTGCCAGCAGCTCCGGGACTAAAACGGGCGGCTACACCTTC. As protein: CASSSGTKTGGYTF.

The V and J genes are TRBV29-1 and TRBJ2-3, with 11 positions matching TRBD2. The CDR3 totals 16 residues. After removal of 5 bases from V and 5 bases from J, the junction contained 12 bases not matched to a gene. Germline CDR1 SQVTM, CDR2 ANQGSEA. In nucleotides, the CDR3 is TGCAGCGTTAAGGGACTGGTAGCGGGGGGGAAAGATACGCAGTATTTT. Protein: CSVKGLVAGGKDTQYF.

This clone has only one observation. The chain carries TRBV5-1 and TRBJ2-7; TRBD1 might be the D (5 bases). This CDR3 has 14 amino acids. CDR1 is SGHRS, CDR2 YFSETQ, per germline. With 4 bases removed from V and 4 bases from J, the gap between germline ends came to 15 bases. CDR3 sequence reads: CASSQQGIRYEQYF. Here the CDR3 DNA reads TGCGCCAGCAGCCAGCAGGGTATTAGGTACGAGCAGTACTTC.

The chain carries TRBV30 and TRBJ2-6; 7 bases align to TRBD1. The germline gives CDR1 GTSNPN, CDR2 SVGIG (reference sequence). This CDR3 has 14 residues. V gave up 3 bases and J gave up 4 bases; unmatched junction bases: 3. The CDR3 spells CAWSTGEGANVLTF. In DNA, the CDR3 is TGTGCCTGGAGCACAGGGGAAGGGGCCAACGTCCTGACTTTC.